One and the same sample provided the 8 T cell receptor beta chains below, sequenced in a study of T cells in Graves' hyperthyroidism and ophthalmopathy (dated by TCRdb to the late 2010s). Library method: multiplex PCR. These reads were obtained on an Illumina HiSeq 2000. The TCR beta CDR3 regions were amplified from the RNA transcripts. A first-round RT-PCR of the TCR CDR3 used the HTBI primer set with the Qiagen OneStep RT-PCR kit. The public reads were run again by TCRdb, first through fastp at Q25 and then through MiXCR, and only productive beta chains were kept. Each entry is one CDR3 protein sequence, shown with its most common DNA and genes. The sample table records 200,000 to 250,000 distinct CDR3 sequences; about 24% of these occur just once. The ten most abundant clones make up roughly 35% of the sample. The source material was blood. The receptors derive from a woman aged 40 to 55 with Graves' ophthalmopathy.

This clonotype has only a few counts. A read error may produce the germline difference seen at one junction end. This chain connects TRBV27 to TRBJ2-5, with D maybe TRBD2 (6 bases). This CDR3 comprises 13 residues. Germline CDR1 is MNHEY and CDR2 is SMNVEV (reference sequence). CDR3 bases: TGTGCCATCAGTTTGCGCGGGGAGCAGATCCAGTACTTC. Translation: CAISLRGEQIQYF.

The V gene is TRBV25-1, the J gene TRBJ2-7; D perhaps matches TRBD2 (5 bases). Looked up from germline, CDR1 is MGHDK and CDR2 is SYGVNS. V dropped 2 bases and J dropped 4 bases, with 18 bases sitting between them. This CDR3 has 16 residues. The CDR3 DNA reads TGTGCCAGCAGTGAAACTAGTTGGTACTATGGGTACGAGCAGTACTTC. This encodes CASSETSWYYGYEQYF.

In its sample, this clonotype was seen many times. The rearrangement joins TRBV20-1 to TRBJ1-1, with 7 bases aligning to TRBD1. Germline V gives CDR1 DFQATT, CDR2 SNEGSKA (reference sequence). The CDR3 has 14 amino acids. With V trimmed by 6 bases and J by 0 bases, 7 bases remained unmatched. The CDR3 coding sequence is TGCAGTGCCCCGGGGGACAGTCTGAACACTGAAGCTTTCTTT. Its translation is CSAPGDSLNTEAFF.

This clonotype was recorded many times. The chain has TRBV30 and TRBJ1-1; D not resolved. Between the trimmed V and J ends, which lost 2 bases and 4 bases, there was a span of 11 bases. Germline V gene lookup returns CDR1 GTSNPN and CDR2 SVGIG (reference sequence). The CDR3 is 13 residues long. In DNA form, the CDR3 reads TGTGCCTGGAGTTCTCGACATGGCACTGAAGCTTTCTTT. Translated: CAWSSRHGTEAFF. Full variable domain (missing parts from reference TRBV30 and TRBJ1-1): SQTIHQWPATLVQPVGSPLSLECTVEGTSNPNLYWYRQAAGRGLQLLFYSVGIGQISSEVPQNLSASRPQDRQFILSSKKLLLSDSGFYLCAWSSRHGTEAFFGQGTRLTVV.

This clonotype was seen ten or more times. The chain carries TRBV6-1 and TRBJ2-7; 9 bases line up with TRBD1. J lost 5 bases, V lost 4 bases, and 9 bases had no gene match. Germline-derived CDR1 and CDR2 are MNHNS and SASEGT. The CDR3 spans 15 residues. CDR3: CASSGGQGLSDEQYF. CDR3 DNA sequence: TGTGCCAGCAGTGGGGGACAGGGACTAAGTGACGAGCAGTACTTC.

The rearrangement uses TRBV28 and TRBJ1-2, with TRBD1 as a possible D gene (5 bases). Per the germline V gene, CDR1 is MDHEN and CDR2 is SYDVKM. The germline V and J ends were trimmed by 3 bases and 7 bases, with 18 bases remaining between them. This CDR3 contains 15 residues. CDR3 amino acids: CASSFLSGSGLGYTF. CDR3 DNA: TGTGCCAGCAGTTTTCTTTCAGGGTCTGGGCTTGGCTACACCTTC.

This clonotype was detected a few times. The chain has TRBV10-2 and TRBJ2-2; 10 bases map to TRBD2. The trim removed 6 bases at V and 9 bases at J, leaving 13 bases unmatched. The CDR3 runs to 16 residues. Germline CDR1 is WSHSY and CDR2 is SAAADI. The CDR3 sequence: CASSEEAGGFVRELFF. The CDR3 DNA follows: TGCGCCAGCAGCGAAGAAGCGGGAGGGTTTGTTCGGGAGCTGTTTTTT.

The V and J genes are TRBV27 and TRBJ1-4; perhaps TRBD1 as D (5 bases). The CDR3 has 14 residues. The V end was cut by 4 bases, the J end by 4 bases, with 10 bases between. The germline gives CDR1 MNHEY, CDR2 SMNVEV (reference sequence). The CDR3 here is CASSSQAYNEKLFF. The CDR3 DNA reads TGTGCCAGCAGTTCACAGGCCTATAATGAAAAACTGTTTTTT.